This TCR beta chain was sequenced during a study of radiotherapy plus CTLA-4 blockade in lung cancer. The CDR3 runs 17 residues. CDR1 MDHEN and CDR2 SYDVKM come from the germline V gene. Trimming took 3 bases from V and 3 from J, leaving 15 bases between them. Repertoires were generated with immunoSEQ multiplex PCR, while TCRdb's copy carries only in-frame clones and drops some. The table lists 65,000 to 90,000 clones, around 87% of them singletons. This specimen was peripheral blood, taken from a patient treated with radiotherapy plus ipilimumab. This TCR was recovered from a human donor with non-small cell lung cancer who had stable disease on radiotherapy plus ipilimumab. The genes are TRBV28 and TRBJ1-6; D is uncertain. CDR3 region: CASSFGYSRVYNSPLHF. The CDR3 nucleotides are TGTGCCAGCAGTTTTGGGTACAGCCGTGTCTATAATTCACCCCTCCACTTT. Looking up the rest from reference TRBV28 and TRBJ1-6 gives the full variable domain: DVKVTQSSRYLVKRTGEKVFLECVQDMDHENMFWYRQDPGLGLRLIYFSYDVKMKEKGDIPEGYSVSREKKERFSLILESASTNQTSMYLCASSFGYSRVYNSPLHFGNGTRLTVT.